The rows below give T cell receptor beta chains drawn from one sample of a study of blood T cell repertoires in COVID-19. The repertoire was sequenced with immunoSEQ multiplex PCR; TCRdb's copy has only in-frame clones and lacks some. The sample shows 150,000 to 200,000 clones, about 91% of them seen only once. The material sequenced was peripheral blood. The receptors were sampled from a woman between 25 and 40 years old with acute or convalescent COVID-19. The CDR3 runs from the conserved cysteine through the conserved F or W. A D gene is named only where the DNA matches it firmly.

D	V	CDR3
.	TRBV27	CASSRLGVSEQFF
.	TRBV9	CASSVGPTGLISPLHF
.	TRBV5-1	CASSLGPNTGDYEQYF
.	TRBV5-6	CASSFPGRGDTF
.	TRBV3-1/TRBV3-2	CASNRGTGELFF
TRBD2	TRBV5-1	CASKYSGRSYEQYF
.	TRBV6-5	CASSTGPYEQYF
.	TRBV6-5	CASMVGADTEAFF
.	TRBV29-1	CSVERDRGYNEQFF
.	TRBV6-1	CASSEIVLPVETQYF
TRBD1	TRBV4-1	CATGQGWGETQYF
TRBD2	TRBV18	CASSPGLASYNEQFF
.	TRBV5-1	CASSLSGPPTDTQYF
TRBD1	TRBV5-4	CASSVLQGNYGYTF
TRBD1	TRBV5-6	CASSFPGTVFGANVLTF
.	TRBV27	CASSLTGAHSPLHF
TRBD1	TRBV3-1/TRBV3-2	CATGGRAQLTDTQYF
TRBD2	TRBV6-6	CASRPSGTYEQYF
TRBD2	TRBV18	CASSPPSGRTTGELFF
.	TRBV28	CASSQGLDAYEQYF